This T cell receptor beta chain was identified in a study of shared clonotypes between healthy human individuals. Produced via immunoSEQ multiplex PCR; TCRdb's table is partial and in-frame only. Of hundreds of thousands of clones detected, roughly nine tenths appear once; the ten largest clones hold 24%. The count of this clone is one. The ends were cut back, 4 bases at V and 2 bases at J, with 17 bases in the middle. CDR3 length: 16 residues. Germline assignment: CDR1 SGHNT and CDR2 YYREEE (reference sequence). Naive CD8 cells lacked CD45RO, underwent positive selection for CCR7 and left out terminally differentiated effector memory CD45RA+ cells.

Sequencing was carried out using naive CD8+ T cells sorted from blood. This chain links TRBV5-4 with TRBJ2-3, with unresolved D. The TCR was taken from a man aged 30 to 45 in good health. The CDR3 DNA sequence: TGTGCCAGCAGCGACTCGGAAAGGGTTGACACAGATACGCAGTATTTT. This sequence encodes CASSDSERVDTDTQYF.